These 25 T cell receptor beta chains were all obtained from the same sample, sequenced in a study of cytomegalovirus exposure and HLA in healthy donors. Both 60 Vbeta primers and 13 Jbeta primers went into the PCR. Here immunoSEQ multiplex PCR was the method, and the copy in TCRdb shows in-frame clones only, minus some. The table includes 160,000 or so clones, roughly 80% detected once. The sequenced sample was PBMCs. These TCRs come from a female donor in good health and CMV-seronegative.

This chain uses TRBV2 with TRBJ1-1, with a possible D match to TRBD1 (5 bases). Trimming shortened V by 4 bases and J by 4 bases, and 7 bases separated the two germline ends. The CDR3 sequence is 12 residues long. Germline V gene data show CDR1 as SNHLY and CDR2 as FYNNEI. Here the CDR3 DNA reads TGTGCCAGCAGTGGGGGGGGCACTGAAGCTTTCTTT. Translating gives CASSGGGTEAFF.

V and J are TRBV18 and TRBJ1-3; maybe TRBD1 (6 bases). V was trimmed by 8 bases and J by 0 bases, leaving 11 bases between them. CDR3 length: 14 amino acids. The V gene's germline CDR1 is KGHSH and CDR2 LQKENI. CDR3 sequence reads: CASRSGDSGNTIYF. The DNA for the CDR3 is TGTGCCAGCCGCTCAGGGGACTCTGGAAACACCATATATTTT.

The chain carries TRBV4-2 and TRBJ1-2, with 10 nucleotides matching TRBD1. V dropped 7 bases and J dropped 4; count of bases not matched to a gene: 6. The CDR3 spans 14 residues. Germline CDR1 is LGHNA and CDR2 is YNFKEQ. The CDR3 is CASKGTGETYGYTF. CDR3 DNA sequence: TGTGCCAGCAAGGGGACAGGGGAAACCTATGGCTACACCTTC.

V and J are TRBV10-2 and TRBJ2-7, with 7 bases aligning to TRBD1. The V gene's germline CDR1 is WSHSY and CDR2 SAAADI. This CDR3 has 13 amino acids. V lost 3 bases, J lost 2 bases, and 1 base stayed unmatched. The CDR3 here is CASSEGTAYEQYF. Written as DNA, the CDR3 is TGCGCCAGCAGTGAAGGGACAGCCTACGAGCAGTACTTC.

This clone was counted a few times. V usage is TRBV6-1 and J usage is TRBJ1-1; D gene unclear. The CDR3 has 10 residues. Germline V gene sequence: CDR1 MNHNS, CDR2 SASEGT. Trimming took 6 bases from V and 7 from J, leaving 6 bases between them. CDR3 in DNA: TGTGCCAGCAGCTTAAATGAAGCTTTCTTT. Protein product: CASSLNEAFF.

In this sample, this clone turned up a few times. This chain uses TRBV25-1 with TRBJ2-5; D perhaps matches TRBD1 (5 bases). The J call may not be correct, given that the DNA end is closer to TRBJ2-7. The CDR3 is 11 residues long. Germline lookup yields CDR1 MGHDK and CDR2 SYGVNS. The CDR3: CASSAGYEQYF. The CDR3 bases are TGTGCCAGCAGCGCAGGGTACGAGCAGTACTTC.

This chain joins TRBV28 and TRBJ2-7; D is perhaps TRBD1 (5 bases). V was cut by 1 base and J by 3 bases, with 13 bases left in between. Germline V lookup: CDR1 MDHEN, CDR2 SYDVKM. The CDR3 extends over 15 amino acids. CDR3 sequence reads: CASSLFQGTNYEQYF. Here the CDR3 DNA reads TGTGCCAGCAGTTTATTCCAGGGAACAAACTACGAGCAGTACTTC.

The rearrangement uses TRBV29-1 and TRBJ2-2; TRBD2 agrees at 13 bases. The CDR3 sequence is 14 residues long. V was pared by 7 bases and J by 7 bases, with 6 bases of the junction left unmatched. Germline V gene lookup returns CDR1 SQVTM and CDR2 ANQGSEA. The CDR3 nucleotides are TGCAGCGGAGGGACTAGCGGGGTTTACGGGGAGCTGTTTTTT. Amino acids: CSGGTSGVYGELFF.

The chain combines TRBV9 with TRBJ2-6; 7 bases agree with TRBD1. The CDR3 length is 17 residues. Germline CDR1 and CDR2: SGDLS and YYNGEE. Unmatched junction bases numbered 6, after V lost 0 bases and J lost 3 bases. The CDR3 coding sequence is TGTGCCAGCAGCGTAGATGAGGGGGCAAGTGGGGCCAACGTCCTGACTTTC. This gives the protein CASSVDEGASGANVLTF.

The V gene is TRBV5-6, the J gene TRBJ2-7; 7 bases agree with TRBD1. Looked up from germline, CDR1 is SGHDT and CDR2 is YYEEEE. The CDR3 is 13 amino acids. The V and J ends lost 2 bases and 3 bases, in that order; junction bases with no gene match: 2. CDR3 DNA sequence: TGTGCCAGCAGCTTCTGGACAGGCTACGAGCAGTACTTC. This sequence encodes CASSFWTGYEQYF.

The chain couples TRBV7-2 to TRBJ2-7; TRBD1 matches at 9 bases. Looked up from germline, CDR1 is SGHTA and CDR2 is FQGNSA. V lost 10 bases, J lost 5 bases, and 9 bases stayed unmatched. The length of the CDR3 is 13 residues. The CDR3 loop reads CATADRGYDEQYF. The CDR3 DNA reads as TGTGCCACAGCGGACAGGGGTTATGACGAGCAGTACTTC.

The chain carries TRBV27 and TRBJ1-4; 8 bases match TRBD1. Germline V gene sequence: CDR1 MNHEY, CDR2 SMNVEV (reference sequence). V lost 5 bases to trimming and J lost 8 bases; unmatched junction nucleotides: 13. CDR3 length: 16 residues. The CDR3 protein is CASSPRSQGVGEKLFF. The CDR3 bases are TGTGCCAGCAGTCCGAGATCACAGGGGGTTGGGGAAAAACTGTTTTTT.

The chain links TRBV28 to TRBJ2-7; D perhaps matches TRBD2 (5 bases). Trimming removed 7 bases from V and 8 bases from J, with 15 bases in between. CDR1 MDHEN and CDR2 SYDVKM come from the germline V gene. This CDR3 has 12 residues. CDR3 amino acids: CASNSRARQQYF. CDR3 bases: TGTGCCAGCAACTCGAGGGCCCGACAGCAGTACTTC.

The chain recombines TRBV19 with TRBJ2-5, with 9 bases identical to TRBD2. CDR3 length equals 18 residues. The junction had 11 bases not matched to a gene; V was cut back by 1 base and J by 2 bases. The germline CDR1 and CDR2 sequences are LNHDA and SQIVND (reference sequence). CDR3 sequence: CASSIGAAGGWRQETQYF. The CDR3 DNA is TGTGCCAGTAGTATAGGGGCAGCGGGGGGCTGGAGACAAGAGACCCAGTACTTC.

The chain joins TRBV19 to TRBJ2-1, with 7 bases matching TRBD2. The V gene's germline CDR1 is LNHDA and CDR2 SQIVND (reference sequence). This CDR3 is 16 amino acids long. V shed 8 bases, J shed 4 bases, and the junction held 14 bases outside the gene matches. The CDR3 DNA is TGTGCCAGTGGAGGCCCGAGCGGGATTCTTTACAATGAGCAGTTCTTC. It is translated as CASGGPSGILYNEQFF. Together with reference TRBV19 and TRBJ2-1, the CDR3 gives the full variable domain: DGGITQSPKYLFRKEGQNVTLSCEQNLNHDAMYWYRQDPGQGLRLIYYSQIVNDFQKGDIAEGYSVSREKKESFPLTVTSAQKNPTAFYLCASGGPSGILYNEQFFGPGTRLTVL.

The chain joins TRBV2 to TRBJ1-6; TRBD1 matches at 9 bases. V lost 6 bases to trimming and J lost 5 bases; unmatched junction nucleotides: 2. The CDR3 contains 14 residues. Germline V lookup: CDR1 SNHLY, CDR2 FYNNEI. CDR3 sequence (DNA): TGTGCCAGCAGGGGACAGGGTGATAATTCACCCCTCCACTTT. Translation gives CASRGQGDNSPLHF.

The chain joins TRBV11-1 to TRBJ2-5; D possibly corresponds to TRBD2 (6 bases). Between the trimmed V and J ends, which lost 5 bases and 13 bases, there was a span of 26 bases. CDR3 length: 15 amino acids. The germline V gene encodes CDR1 SGHAT and CDR2 FQDESV (reference sequence). The CDR3 DNA reads as TGTGCCAGCAGCCCCGGATGGGCCGCGGGGCAAACGCGGTACTTC. Protein product: CASSPGWAAGQTRYF. Based on the CDR3 plus reference TRBV11-1 and TRBJ2-5, the full variable domain is EAEVAQSPRYKITEKSQAVAFWCDPISGHATLYWYRQILGQGPELLVQFQDESVVDDSQLPKDRFSAERLKGVDSTLKIQPAELGDSAMYLCASSPGWAAGQTRYFGPGTRLLVL.

The rearrangement links TRBV6-4 to TRBJ2-3; D unclear. V lost 5 bases and J 5 bases, leaving 11 bases between the germline ends. Germline V lookup: CDR1 MRHNA, CDR2 SNTAGT. The CDR3 spans 13 residues. CDR3 sequence: CASSTYRGDTQYF. Here the CDR3 DNA reads TGTGCCAGCAGTACCTACCGAGGAGATACGCAGTATTTT.

The chain uses TRBV13 and TRBJ1-1, with 9 bases aligning to TRBD1. V lost 0 bases, J lost 5 bases, and 1 base stayed unmatched. The CDR3 runs 14 residues. CDR1 and CDR2 from the germline V gene are PRHDT and FYEKMQ (reference sequence). In DNA form, the CDR3 reads TGTGCCAGCAGCTTAGGGGACAGGGGTACTGAAGCTTTCTTT. Its translation: CASSLGDRGTEAFF.

This chain connects TRBV5-1 to TRBJ2-2; unclear D gene. The CDR3 is 13 amino acids. CDR1 is SGHRS and CDR2 is YFSETQ in the germline V gene. Trimming shortened V by 0 bases and J by 5 bases, and 5 bases separated the two germline ends. The CDR3 nucleotides read TGCGCCAGCAGCTTGGCCGGGACCGGGGAGCTGTTTTTT. It codes for CASSLAGTGELFF.

V usage is TRBV14 and J usage is TRBJ2-1, with TRBD1 identical over 10 bases. The germline CDR1 and CDR2 sequences are SGHDN and FVKESK. The ends lost 4 bases at V and 7 bases at J; junction bases unmatched: 13. The CDR3 length is 17 residues. CDR3 region: CASSRTPGQGIRNEQFF. As DNA, the CDR3 is TGTGCCAGCAGCCGGACTCCGGGACAGGGGATAAGAAATGAGCAGTTCTTC.

V is TRBV2 and J is TRBJ1-2; 8 bases line up with TRBD1. The length of the CDR3 is 15 residues. The trim removed 4 bases at V and 3 bases at J, leaving 7 bases unmatched. Germline CDR1 and CDR2: SNHLY and FYNNEI. CDR3: CASSARRGLDYGYTF. For the CDR3, the DNA is TGTGCCAGCAGTGCGCGCAGGGGGCTTGACTATGGCTACACCTTC.

This chain joins TRBV5-4 and TRBJ1-3, with D uncertain. The V end was cut by 2 bases, the J end by 0 bases, with 9 bases between. The germline V gene has CDR1 SGHNT and CDR2 YYREEE (reference sequence). The CDR3 is 15 amino acids. CDR3 in DNA: TGTGCCAGCAGCTTTGGGCCCATCTCTGGAAACACCATATATTTT. Amino acids: CASSFGPISGNTIYF.

The rearrangement links TRBV29-1 to TRBJ1-6, with TRBD1 matching over 7 bases. The V gene end was trimmed by 4 bases and the J gene end by 6 bases; junction bases not matched to a gene: 3. The CDR3 totals 13 residues. CDR1 and CDR2 (germline): SQVTM, ANQGSEA. The CDR3 loop is CSVGTGPNSPLHF. The CDR3 nucleotides are TGCAGCGTTGGGACAGGTCCTAATTCACCCCTCCACTTT.

The genes are TRBV5-1 and TRBJ1-1; no clear D gene. This CDR3 region has 13 residues. The V end was cut by 1 base, the J end by 6 bases, with 10 bases between. Looked up from germline, CDR1 is SGHRS and CDR2 is YFSETQ. CDR3: CASSLLDGAEAFF. In nucleotides, the CDR3 is TGCGCCAGCAGCTTGTTAGACGGGGCTGAAGCTTTCTTT. The whole variable domain, filled in from reference TRBV5-1 and TRBJ1-1, reads KAGVTQTPRYLIKTRGQQVTLSCSPISGHRSVSWYQQTPGQGLQFLFEYFSETQRNKGNFPGRFSGRQFSNSRSEMNVSTLELGDSALYLCASSLLDGAEAFFGQGTRLTVV.